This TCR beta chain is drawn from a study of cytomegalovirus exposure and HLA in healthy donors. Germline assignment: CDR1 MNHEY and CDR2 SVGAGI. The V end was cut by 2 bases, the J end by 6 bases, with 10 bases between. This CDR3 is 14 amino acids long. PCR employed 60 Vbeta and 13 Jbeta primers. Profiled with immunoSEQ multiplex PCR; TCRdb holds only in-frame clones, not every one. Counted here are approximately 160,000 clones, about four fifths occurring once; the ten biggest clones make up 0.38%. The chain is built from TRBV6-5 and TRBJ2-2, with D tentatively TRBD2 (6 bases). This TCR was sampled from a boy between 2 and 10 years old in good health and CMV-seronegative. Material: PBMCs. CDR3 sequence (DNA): TGTGCCAGCAGTTACAGAGCGGGTGCCGGGGAGCTGTTTTTT. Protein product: CASSYRAGAGELFF.